The clone carrying this T cell receptor (beta chain) was found a few times. The conserved phenylalanine or tryptophan is not found at the CDR3 terminus, so this likely reflects a read error. The DNA is left out, because the CDR3 cannot be placed on it with certainty; the CDR3 is given as TCRdb lists it. Germline V gives CDR1 MDHEN, CDR2 SYDVKM. The CDR3 length is 16 residues, termini included. The record originates from a study of tumor-infiltrating lymphocytes in oesophageal squamous cell carcinoma. TCRdb passed the PCR reads through MiXCR, listing each CDR3 protein once. The sample has 15,000 to 20,000 distinct CDR3 sequences, 42% seen once.

V usage is TRBV28 and J usage is TRBJ2-1; the table's D call TRBD1 went unverified against the DNA. The receptor was derived from a female donor with esophageal squamous cell carcinoma. Sequencing was done on a sample of normal esophageal tissue next to the tumor. CDR3 in amino acids: CASSLMSAAGGYTFGS.